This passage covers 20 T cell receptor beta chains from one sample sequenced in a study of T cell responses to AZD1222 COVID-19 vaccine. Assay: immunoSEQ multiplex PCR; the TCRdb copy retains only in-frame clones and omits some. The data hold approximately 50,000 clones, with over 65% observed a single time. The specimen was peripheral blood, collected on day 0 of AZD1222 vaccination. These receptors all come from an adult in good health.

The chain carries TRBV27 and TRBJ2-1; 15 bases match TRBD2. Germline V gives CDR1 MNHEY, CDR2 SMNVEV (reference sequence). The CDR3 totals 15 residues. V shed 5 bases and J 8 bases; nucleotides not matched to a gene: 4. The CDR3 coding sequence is TGTGCCAGCAGTCCTGGACTAGCGGGAGGGGATGAGCAGTTCTTC. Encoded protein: CASSPGLAGGDEQFF.

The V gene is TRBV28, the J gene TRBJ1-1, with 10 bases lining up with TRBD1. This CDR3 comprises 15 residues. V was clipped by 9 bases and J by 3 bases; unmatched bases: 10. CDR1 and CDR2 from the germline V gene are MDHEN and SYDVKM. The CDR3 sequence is CARMTGGDGYTEAFF. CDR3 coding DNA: TGTGCCAGGATGACAGGGGGCGATGGTTACACTGAAGCTTTCTTT.

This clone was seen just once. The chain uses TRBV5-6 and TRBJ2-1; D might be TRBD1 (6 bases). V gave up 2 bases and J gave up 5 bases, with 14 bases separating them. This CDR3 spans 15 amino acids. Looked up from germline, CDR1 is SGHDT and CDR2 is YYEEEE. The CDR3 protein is CASSFSGEWDNEQFF. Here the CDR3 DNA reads TGTGCCAGCAGCTTTTCAGGGGAGTGGGACAATGAGCAGTTCTTC.

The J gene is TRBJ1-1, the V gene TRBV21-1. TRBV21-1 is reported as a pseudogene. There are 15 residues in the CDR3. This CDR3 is CASLWVQKLNTEAFF. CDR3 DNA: TGTGCCAGCTTGTGGGTACAGAAACTAAACACTGAAGCTTTCTTT.

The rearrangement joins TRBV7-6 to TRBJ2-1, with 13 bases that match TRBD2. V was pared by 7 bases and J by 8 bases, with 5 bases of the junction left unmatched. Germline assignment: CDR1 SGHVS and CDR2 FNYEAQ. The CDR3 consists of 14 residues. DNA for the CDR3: TGTGCCAGCAAAGGACTAGCGGGAGTTGATGAGCAGTTCTTC. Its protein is CASKGLAGVDEQFF.

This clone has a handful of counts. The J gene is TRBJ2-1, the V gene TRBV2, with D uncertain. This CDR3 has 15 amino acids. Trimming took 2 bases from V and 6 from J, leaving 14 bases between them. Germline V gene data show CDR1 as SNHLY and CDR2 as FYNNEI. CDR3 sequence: CASSEFSANRNEQFF. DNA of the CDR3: TGTGCCAGCAGTGAATTCAGTGCTAATCGCAATGAGCAGTTCTTC.

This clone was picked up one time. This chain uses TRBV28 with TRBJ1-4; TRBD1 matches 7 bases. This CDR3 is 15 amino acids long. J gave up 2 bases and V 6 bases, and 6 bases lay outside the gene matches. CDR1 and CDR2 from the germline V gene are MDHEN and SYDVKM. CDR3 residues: CASSLTGDTNEKLFF. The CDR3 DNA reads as TGTGCCAGCAGCCTTACAGGGGATACTAATGAAAAACTGTTTTTT.

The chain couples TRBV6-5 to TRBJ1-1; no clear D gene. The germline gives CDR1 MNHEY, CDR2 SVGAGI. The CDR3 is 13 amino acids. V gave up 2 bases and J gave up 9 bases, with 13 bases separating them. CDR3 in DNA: TGTGCCAGCAGTTACCCTGCAGCCGCCCAAGCTTTCTTT. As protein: CASSYPAAAQAFF.

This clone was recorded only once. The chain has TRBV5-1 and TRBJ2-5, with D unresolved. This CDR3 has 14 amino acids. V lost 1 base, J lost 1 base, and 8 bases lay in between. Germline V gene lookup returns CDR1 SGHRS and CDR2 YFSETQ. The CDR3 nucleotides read TGCGCCAGCAGCTTGTCTACAGCCCAAGAGACCCAGTACTTC. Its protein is CASSLSTAQETQYF.

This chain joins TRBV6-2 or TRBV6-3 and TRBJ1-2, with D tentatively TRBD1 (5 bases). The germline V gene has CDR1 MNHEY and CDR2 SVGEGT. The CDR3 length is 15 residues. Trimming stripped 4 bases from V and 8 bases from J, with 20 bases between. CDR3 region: CASSSYGTDSLGYTF. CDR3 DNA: TGTGCCAGCAGTTCATACGGGACCGATAGCTTGGGCTACACCTTC.

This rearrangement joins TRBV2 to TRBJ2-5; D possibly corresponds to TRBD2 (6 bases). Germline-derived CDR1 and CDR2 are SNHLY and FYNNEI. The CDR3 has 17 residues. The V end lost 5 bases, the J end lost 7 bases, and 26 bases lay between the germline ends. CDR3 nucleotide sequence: TGTGCCAGCAGTCCGATCGGGGGTCGGACGAGGATTGGGACCCAGTACTTC. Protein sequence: CASSPIGGRTRIGTQYF. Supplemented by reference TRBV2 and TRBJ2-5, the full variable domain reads EPEVTQTPSHQVTQMGQEVILRCVPISNHLYFYWYRQILGQKVEFLVSFYNNEISEKSEIFDDQFSVERPDGSNFTLKIRSTKLEDSAMYFCASSPIGGRTRIGTQYFGPGTRLLVL.

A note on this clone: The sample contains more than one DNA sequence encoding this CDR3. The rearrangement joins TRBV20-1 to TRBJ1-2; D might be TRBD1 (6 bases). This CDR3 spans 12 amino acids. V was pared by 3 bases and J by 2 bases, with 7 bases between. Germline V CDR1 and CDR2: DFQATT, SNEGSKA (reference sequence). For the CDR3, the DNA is TGCAGTGCTAGTGGACAGAACTATGGCTACACCTTC. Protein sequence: CSASGQNYGYTF.

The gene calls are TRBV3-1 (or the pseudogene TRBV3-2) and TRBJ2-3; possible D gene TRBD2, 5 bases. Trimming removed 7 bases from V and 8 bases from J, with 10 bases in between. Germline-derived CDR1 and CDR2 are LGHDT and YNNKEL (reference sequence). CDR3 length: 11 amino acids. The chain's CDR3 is CASTHRGTQYF. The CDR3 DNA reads TGTGCCAGCACCCACCGGGGTACGCAGTATTTT.

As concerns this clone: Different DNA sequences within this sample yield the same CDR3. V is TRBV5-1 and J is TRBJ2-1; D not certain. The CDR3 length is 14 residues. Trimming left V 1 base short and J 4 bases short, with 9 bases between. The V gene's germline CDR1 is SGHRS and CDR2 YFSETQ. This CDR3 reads CASSLLGPYNEQFF. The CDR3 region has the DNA TGCGCCAGCAGCTTGTTGGGCCCGTACAATGAGCAGTTCTTC.

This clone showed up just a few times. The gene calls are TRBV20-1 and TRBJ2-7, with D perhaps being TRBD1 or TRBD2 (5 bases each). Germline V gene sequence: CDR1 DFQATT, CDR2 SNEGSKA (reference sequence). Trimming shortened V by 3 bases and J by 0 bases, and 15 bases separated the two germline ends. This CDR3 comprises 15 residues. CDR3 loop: CSASSPGPSSYEQYF. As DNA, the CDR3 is TGCAGTGCTAGTTCCCCGGGACCGAGCTCCTACGAGCAGTACTTC.

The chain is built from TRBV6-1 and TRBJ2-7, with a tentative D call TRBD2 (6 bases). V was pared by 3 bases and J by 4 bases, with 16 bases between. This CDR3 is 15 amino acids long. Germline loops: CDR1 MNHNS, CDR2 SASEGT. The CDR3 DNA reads TGTGCCAGCAGTGAGAGGGGCAGGGACTGGTACGAGCAGTACTTC. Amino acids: CASSERGRDWYEQYF.

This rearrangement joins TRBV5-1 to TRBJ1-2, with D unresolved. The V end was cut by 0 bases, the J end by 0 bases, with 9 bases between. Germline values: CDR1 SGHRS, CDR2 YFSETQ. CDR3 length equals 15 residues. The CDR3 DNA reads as TGCGCCAGCAGCTTGGACGCCGGTGCTAACTATGGCTACACCTTC. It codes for CASSLDAGANYGYTF. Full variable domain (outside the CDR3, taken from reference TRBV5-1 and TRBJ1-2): KAGVTQTPRYLIKTRGQQVTLSCSPISGHRSVSWYQQTPGQGLQFLFEYFSETQRNKGNFPGRFSGRQFSNSRSEMNVSTLELGDSALYLCASSLDAGANYGYTFGSGTRLTVV.

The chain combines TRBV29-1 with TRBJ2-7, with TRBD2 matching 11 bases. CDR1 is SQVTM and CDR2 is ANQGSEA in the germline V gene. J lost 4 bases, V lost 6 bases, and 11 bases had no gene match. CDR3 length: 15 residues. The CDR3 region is CSVAGTSGNLYEQYF. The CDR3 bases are TGCAGCGTAGCCGGGACTAGCGGTAATCTGTACGAGCAGTACTTC.

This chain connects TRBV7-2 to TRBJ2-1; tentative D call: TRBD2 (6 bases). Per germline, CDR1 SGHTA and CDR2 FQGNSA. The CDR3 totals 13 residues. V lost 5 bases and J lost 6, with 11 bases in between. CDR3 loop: CASSPGTLNEQFF. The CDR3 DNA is TGTGCCAGCAGCCCCGGGACTCTCAATGAGCAGTTCTTC.

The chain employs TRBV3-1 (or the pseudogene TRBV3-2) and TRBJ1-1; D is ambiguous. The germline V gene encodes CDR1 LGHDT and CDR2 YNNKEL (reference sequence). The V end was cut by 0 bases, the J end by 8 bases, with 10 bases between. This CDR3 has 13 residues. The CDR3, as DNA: TGTGCCAGCAGCCAAGAAGTTGTGGGAGAAGCTTTCTTT. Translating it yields CASSQEVVGEAFF.